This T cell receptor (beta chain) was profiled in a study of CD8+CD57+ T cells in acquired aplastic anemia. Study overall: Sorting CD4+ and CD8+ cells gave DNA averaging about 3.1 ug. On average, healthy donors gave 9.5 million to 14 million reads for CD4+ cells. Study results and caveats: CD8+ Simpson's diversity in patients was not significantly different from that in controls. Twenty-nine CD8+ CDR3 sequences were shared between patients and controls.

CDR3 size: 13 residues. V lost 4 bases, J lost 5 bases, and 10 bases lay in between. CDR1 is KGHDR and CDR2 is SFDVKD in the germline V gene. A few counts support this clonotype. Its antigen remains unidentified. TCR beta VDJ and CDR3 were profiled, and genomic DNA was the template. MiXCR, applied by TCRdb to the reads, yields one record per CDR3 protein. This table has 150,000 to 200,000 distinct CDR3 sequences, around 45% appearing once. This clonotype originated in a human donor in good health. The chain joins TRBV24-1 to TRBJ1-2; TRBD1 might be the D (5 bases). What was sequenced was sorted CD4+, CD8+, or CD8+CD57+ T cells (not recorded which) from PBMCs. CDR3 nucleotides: TGTGCCACCAGTGACTTTGACAGTTATGGCTACACCTTC. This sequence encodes CATSDFDSYGYTF.